Each of the 4 T cell receptor beta chains below was sequenced from the same sample in a study of blood T cell repertoires in COVID-19. Produced via immunoSEQ multiplex PCR; TCRdb's table is partial and in-frame only. The table has about 260,000 clones, around 80% seen once. The specimen sequenced was peripheral blood. These receptors came from a woman of 80 years or more with acute or convalescent COVID-19.

The J gene is TRBJ1-1, the V gene TRBV7-8; D perhaps matches TRBD1 (6 bases). Per germline, CDR1 SGHVS and CDR2 FQNEAQ. There are 15 residues in the CDR3. The V end lost 4 bases, the J end lost 0 bases, and 12 bases lay between the germline ends. Here the CDR3 reads CASSSRDTVNTEAFF. The CDR3 DNA reads TGTGCCAGCAGCTCCCGGGACACAGTGAACACTGAAGCTTTCTTT.

This chain joins TRBV3-1 (or the pseudogene TRBV3-2) and TRBJ1-4; D call uncertain. The CDR3 runs 15 residues. V was pared by 0 bases and J by 8 bases, with 13 bases between. Germline V gene sequence: CDR1 LGHDT, CDR2 YNNKEL (reference sequence). The CDR3 bases are TGTGCCAGCAGCCAAGATGGTCGAGGGTGGGAAAAACTGTTTTTT. Amino acid sequence: CASSQDGRGWEKLFF.

A remark on this clone: Additional DNA sequences in this sample encode the identical CDR3. The chain carries TRBV5-1 and TRBJ2-7; D not certain. V was pared by 0 bases and J by 2 bases, with 3 bases between. The CDR3 consists of 12 residues. Germline V gives CDR1 SGHRS, CDR2 YFSETQ. CDR3 sequence: CASSLDTYEQYF. Here the CDR3 DNA reads TGCGCCAGCAGCTTGGACACCTACGAGCAGTACTTC. The full variable domain, rest sourced from reference TRBV5-1 and TRBJ2-7, is KAGVTQTPRYLIKTRGQQVTLSCSPISGHRSVSWYQQTPGQGLQFLFEYFSETQRNKGNFPGRFSGRQFSNSRSEMNVSTLELGDSALYLCASSLDTYEQYFGPGTRLTVT.

The V call is TRBV6-1, the J call TRBJ1-1, with D unresolved. With 3 bases removed from V and 6 bases from J, the gap between germline ends came to 8 bases. The CDR3 contains 12 residues. Germline V gene data show CDR1 as MNHNS and CDR2 as SASEGT. CDR3 sequence (DNA): TGTGCCAGCAGTGAGCTTATAGCTGAAGCTTTCTTT. Encoded protein: CASSELIAEAFF.